This is a list of T cell receptor beta chains from one sample in a study of identical twins. MiXCR, applied by TCRdb to the 5' RACE reads, yields one record per CDR3 protein. The sample has 650,000 to 750,000 distinct CDR3 sequences, around 20% seen once; the top ten hold 4.3%. These same records also appear under a second study, on T cells expressing NK-cell markers.

The sample comprised PBMCs. The receptor source for this set is a woman between 18 and 29 years old in good health. CDR3s include the opening cysteine and the closing phenylalanine or tryptophan. The D gene is left open where the match is weak. Size is omitted from some rows. Given values are once, few, many or a class for expanded clones.

d_call j_call v_call clone_size cdr3_aa cdr3_nt
- TRBJ2-7 TRBV27 many CASSPREYYEQYF TGTGCCAGCAGTCCACGAGAATACTACGAGCAGTACTTC
- TRBJ1-1 TRBV4-3 many CASSQGYEDTEAFF TGCGCCAGCAGCCAAGGCTATGAGGACACTGAAGCTTTCTTT
- TRBJ2-5 TRBV6-1 - CASSPGRGKTQYF TGTGCCAGCAGTCCAGGGAGGGGGAAGACCCAGTACTTC
- TRBJ2-1 TRBV12-3/TRBV12-4 many CASTGTWNNEQFF TGTGCCAGCACTGGGACATGGAACAATGAGCAGTTCTTC
- TRBJ1-3 TRBV7-9 - CASSLALRAYTIYF TGTGCCAGCAGCTTAGCGCTCAGGGCGTACACCATATATTTT
- TRBJ2-7 TRBV6-5 once CASSYGLTSYEQYF TGTGCCAGCAGTTACGGGCTGACTTCCTACGAGCAGTACTTC
- TRBJ2-5 TRBV7-6 - CASSRHQETQYF TGTGCCAGCAGCCGACACCAAGAGACCCAGTACTTC
- TRBJ2-7 TRBV6-6 - CASKGTSYEQYF TGTGCCAGCAAGGGCACCTCCTACGAGCAGTACTTC
- TRBJ2-7 TRBV20-1 many CSARVGGLAFEQYF TGCAGTGCTAGAGTTGGCGGTCTAGCATTCGAGCAGTACTTC
TRBD1 TRBJ2-3 TRBV29-1 - CSVDTGADTQYF TGCAGCGTTGATACAGGGGCAGATACGCAGTATTTT
TRBD2 TRBJ2-1 TRBV7-2 - CASSLVSGSGYEQFF TGTGCCAGCAGCTTAGTTAGCGGGAGTGGGTATGAGCAGTTCTTC
- TRBJ2-2 TRBV4-1 - CASSQEPVRTGELFF TGCGCCAGCAGCCAAGAGCCCGTGCGGACCGGGGAGCTGTTTTTT
- TRBJ2-7 TRBV20-1 - CSASRQAPYEQYF TGCAGTGCTAGTAGACAGGCACCCTACGAGCAGTACTTC
- TRBJ2-1 TRBV12-3/TRBV12-4 - CASSLVLASNEQFF TGTGCCAGCAGTTTAGTTTTGGCATCGAATGAGCAGTTCTTC
- TRBJ1-2 TRBV12-3/TRBV12-4 many CASSIDRSTNYGYTF TGTGCCAGCAGCATCGACAGGTCGACTAACTATGGCTACACCTTC
- TRBJ2-3 TRBV20-1 few CSARSPGEADTQYF TGCAGTGCTAGGAGTCCGGGAGAAGCAGATACGCAGTATTTT
- TRBJ1-1 TRBV5-1 - CASRMEVNTEAFF TGCGCCAGCAGAATGGAGGTGAACACTGAAGCTTTCTTT
- TRBJ1-1 TRBV10-3 few CAIARDGSMNTEAFF TGTGCCATCGCCAGGGACGGATCCATGAACACTGAAGCTTTCTTT
- TRBJ1-5 TRBV20-1 many CSAIGENQPQHF TGCAGTGCTATAGGTGAGAATCAGCCCCAGCATTTT
- TRBJ1-2 TRBV12-3/TRBV12-4 few CASSLRTASSYTF TGTGCCAGCAGTTTACGGACCGCCTCTAGCTACACCTTC
- TRBJ1-2 TRBV25-1 - CASSESRSGDYGYTF TGTGCCAGCAGTGAATCTCGCTCAGGCGACTATGGCTACACCTTC
- TRBJ2-7 TRBV20-1 few CSATGGNTYEQYF TGCAGTGCAACGGGCGGGAACACCTACGAGCAGTACTTC
TRBD1 TRBJ2-5 TRBV7-2 few CASSLGGQGWETQYF TGTGCCAGCAGCTTAGGAGGACAGGGATGGGAGACCCAGTACTTC
- TRBJ2-1 TRBV6-5 few CASSYRLSSYNEQFF TGTGCCAGCAGTTACCGGCTAAGCTCCTACAATGAGCAGTTCTTC
- TRBJ2-7 TRBV20-1 many CSAKNIGQDLYEQYF TGCAGTGCTAAGAACATCGGGCAAGACCTCTACGAGCAGTACTTC
TRBD2 TRBJ2-7 TRBV10-3 - CAISRLVAGGPKYEQYF TGTGCCATCAGTCGCTTGGTAGCGGGGGGGCCGAAGTACGAGCAGTACTTC
TRBD1 TRBJ2-7 TRBV6-1 few CASSRTGSNEQYF TGTGCCAGCAGCAGGACAGGGTCCAACGAGCAGTACTTC
TRBD2 TRBJ2-7 TRBV20-1 many CSARELGGGAPEQYF TGCAGTGCTAGAGAGTTAGGCGGGGGGGCCCCCGAGCAGTACTTC
- TRBJ2-7 TRBV5-1 - CASSLAGTGIYEQYF TGCGCCAGCAGCTTGGCTGGGACTGGGATCTACGAGCAGTACTTC
TRBD2 TRBJ2-7 TRBV10-2 few CATQTSADSYEQYF TGCGCCACCCAGACTAGCGCAGATTCCTACGAGCAGTACTTC
TRBD1 TRBJ2-7 TRBV6-5 few CASSLTTGAYEQYF TGTGCCAGCAGCTTAACTACAGGGGCCTACGAGCAGTACTTC
TRBD2 TRBJ2-2 TRBV7-6 - CASSLVAGAHTGELFF TGTGCCAGCAGCTTAGTGGCGGGAGCGCATACCGGGGAGCTGTTTTTT
- TRBJ1-1 TRBV29-1 - CSVSLLNTEAFF TGCAGCGTTTCTCTCCTGAACACTGAAGCTTTCTTT
- TRBJ2-3 TRBV20-1 - CSARRGPSTDTQYF TGCAGTGCTAGGAGAGGGCCTAGCACAGATACGCAGTATTTT
TRBD2 TRBJ2-7 TRBV15 - CATSSGSGGYEQYF TGTGCCACCAGCAGCGGCAGCGGGGGCTACGAGCAGTACTTC
- TRBJ1-1 TRBV29-1 few CSAAEAEAFF TGCAGCGCTGCTGAGGCTGAAGCTTTCTTT
- TRBJ2-2 TRBV4-3 few CASSQDRGGANTGELFF TGCGCCAGCAGCCAAGATCGTGGAGGGGCGAACACCGGGGAGCTGTTTTTT
- TRBJ2-3 TRBV7-2 - CASSYRTTDYSTDTQYF TGTGCCAGCAGCTATCGGACTACAGATTATAGCACAGATACGCAGTATTTT
- TRBJ2-5 TRBV20-1 few CSARVSGEETQYF TGCAGTGCTAGAGTTTCAGGGGAGGAGACCCAGTACTTC
TRBD1 TRBJ2-1 TRBV10-3 - CASTGTGAAEQFF TGTGCCTCCACCGGGACAGGGGCCGCAGAGCAGTTCTTC
TRBD2 TRBJ2-7 TRBV20-1 - CSARDPLTSGYEQYF TGCAGTGCTAGAGATCCCTTGACTAGCGGCTACGAGCAGTACTTC
- TRBJ2-1 TRBV12-3/TRBV12-4 many CASSFSRYNEQFF TGTGCCAGCAGTTTTAGTCGTTACAATGAGCAGTTCTTC
- TRBJ1-1 TRBV5-1 many CASRLRQGEAFF TGCGCCAGCAGACTCCGGCAGGGAGAAGCTTTCTTT
- TRBJ2-1 TRBV28 - CATNTLGNEQFF TGTGCCACCAATACTCTGGGGAATGAGCAGTTCTTC
- TRBJ2-2 TRBV20-1 - CSARLTLGGELFF TGCAGTGCTAGATTGACCTTGGGCGGGGAGCTGTTTTTT
- TRBJ1-1 TRBV7-9 - CASRPHGTEAFF TGTGCCAGCAGACCACACGGTACTGAAGCTTTCTTT
TRBD2 TRBJ2-5 TRBV10-3 few CAISESAGGPQTQYF TGTGCCATCAGTGAGTCCGCGGGGGGGCCTCAGACCCAGTACTTC
- TRBJ1-2 TRBV11-2 - CASSLGVGNYGYTF TGTGCCAGCAGCTTGGGGGTCGGGAACTATGGCTACACCTTC
- TRBJ2-7 TRBV5-5 - CASSFHSEGYEQYF TGTGCCAGCAGCTTCCACTCTGAGGGCTACGAGCAGTACTTC
TRBD2 TRBJ2-2 TRBV20-1 few CSARTSGHITGELFF TGCAGTGCTAGGACTAGCGGCCATATCACCGGGGAGCTGTTTTTT
- TRBJ2-1 TRBV20-1 - CSAGGNYNEQFF TGCAGTGCTGGCGGAAACTACAATGAGCAGTTCTTC
- TRBJ2-2 TRBV10-3 many CAISEGWRGRSTGELFF TGTGCCATCAGTGAAGGGTGGAGGGGGCGATCCACCGGGGAGCTGTTTTTT
- TRBJ1-2 TRBV12-3/TRBV12-4 - CASSFRRRVSYGYTF TGTGCCAGCAGTTTCCGCAGGAGGGTATCCTATGGCTACACCTTC
- TRBJ2-3 TRBV6-5 once CASSYRAAATDTQYF TGTGCCAGCAGTTATCGGGCGGCAGCCACAGATACGCAGTATTTT
TRBD1 TRBJ2-6 TRBV20-1 - CSARPTGGTGANVLTF TGCAGTGCTAGACCGACAGGGGGAACTGGGGCCAACGTCCTGACTTTC
TRBD2 TRBJ2-3 TRBV11-2 - CASSTPTSEYTDTQYF TGTGCCAGCAGCACCCCGACTAGCGAGTACACAGATACGCAGTATTTT
- TRBJ1-1 TRBV29-1 many CSGQVNTEAFF TGCAGCGGACAGGTGAACACTGAAGCTTTCTTT
- TRBJ2-7 TRBV12-3/TRBV12-4 many CASSPRPDYEQYF TGTGCCAGCAGTCCGCGACCCGACTACGAGCAGTACTTC
- TRBJ2-5 TRBV5-5 - CASCLEGGLTKETQYF TGTGCCAGCTGCTTGGAGGGGGGATTGACGAAAGAGACCCAGTACTTC
- TRBJ1-2 TRBV9 few CASSVEGRGEAYGYTF TGTGCCAGCAGCGTAGAAGGCAGGGGCGAGGCGTATGGCTACACCTTC